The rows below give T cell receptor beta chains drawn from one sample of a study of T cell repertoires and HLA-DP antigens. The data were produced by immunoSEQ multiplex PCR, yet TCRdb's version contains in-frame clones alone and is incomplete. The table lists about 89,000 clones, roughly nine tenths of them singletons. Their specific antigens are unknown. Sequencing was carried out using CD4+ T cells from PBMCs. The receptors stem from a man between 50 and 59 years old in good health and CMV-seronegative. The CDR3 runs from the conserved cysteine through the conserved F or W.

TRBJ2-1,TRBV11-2,CASSLVAGQEQFF
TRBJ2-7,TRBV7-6,CASSPQTGVGEQYF
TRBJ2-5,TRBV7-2,CASSHTGEKETQYF
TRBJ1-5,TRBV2,CASSDSWILNQPQHF
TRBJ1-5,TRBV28,CASSLAPTGNQPQHF
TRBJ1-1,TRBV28,CASSLAGTGRTEAFF
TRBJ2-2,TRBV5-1,CASLLGTSGTNTGELFF
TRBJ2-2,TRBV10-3,CAISDGGGAAGELFF
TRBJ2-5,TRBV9,CASSVGGQSETQYF
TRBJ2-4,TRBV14,CASSQDLGGIQYF
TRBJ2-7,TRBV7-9,CASSLDRRLGGYEQYF
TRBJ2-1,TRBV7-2,CASSLVWGQNEQFF
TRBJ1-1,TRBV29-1,CSADRGMNTEAFF
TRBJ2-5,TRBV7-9,CASSLVGHSQETQYF
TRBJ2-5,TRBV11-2,CASSLQGETQYF
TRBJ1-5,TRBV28,CASSEQGLVNQPQHF
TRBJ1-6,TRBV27,CASSRQGALNNSPLHF
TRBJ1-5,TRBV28,CASRFFNQPQHF
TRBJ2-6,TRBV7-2,CASSLVGGTGANVLTF
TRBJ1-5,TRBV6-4,CARTGDGNQPQHF
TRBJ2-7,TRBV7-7,CASSLRQGYEQYF
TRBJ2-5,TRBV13,CASSLVSGGGEETQYF
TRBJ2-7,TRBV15,CATSSPGQGSYEQYF
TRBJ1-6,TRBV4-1,CASSQDNSLGQYNSPLHF
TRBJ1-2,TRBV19,CATVEACYTF
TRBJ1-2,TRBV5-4,CASSANRGTGGYTF
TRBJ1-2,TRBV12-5,CASGDRGVGYTF
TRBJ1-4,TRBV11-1,CASSPPRQGTGEKLFF
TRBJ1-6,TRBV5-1,CASSERQGNNSPLHF
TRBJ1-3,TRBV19,CASSIEQGGSGNTIYF
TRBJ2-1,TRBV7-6,CASSLGRESDEQFF
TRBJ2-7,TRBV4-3,CASSPHRGSYEQYF
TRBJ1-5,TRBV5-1,CASSLFSGGEPQHF
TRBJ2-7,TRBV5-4,CASSLDGLAYEQYF
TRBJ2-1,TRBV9,CASSVGIAGGPNEQFF
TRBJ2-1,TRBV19,CASSAPRGGGDEQFF
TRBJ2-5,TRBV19,CASSIGAGGTQYF
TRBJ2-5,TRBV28,CATSGLGKTQYF
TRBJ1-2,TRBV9,CASSPHRGTVEGYTF
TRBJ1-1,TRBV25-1,CASSDLNTEAFF